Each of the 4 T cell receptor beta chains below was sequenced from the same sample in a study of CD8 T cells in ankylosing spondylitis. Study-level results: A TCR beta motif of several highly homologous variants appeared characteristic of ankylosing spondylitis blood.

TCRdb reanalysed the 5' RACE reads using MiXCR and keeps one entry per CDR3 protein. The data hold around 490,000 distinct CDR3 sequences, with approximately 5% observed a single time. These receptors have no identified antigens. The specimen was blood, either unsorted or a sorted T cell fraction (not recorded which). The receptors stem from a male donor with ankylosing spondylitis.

The CDR3, as DNA: TGCAGTGGCTACCAGGCGAGCACAGATACGCAGTATTTT. Translating gives CSGYQASTDTQYF. The chain employs TRBV20-1 and TRBJ2-3; D not certain. CDR1 and CDR2 from the germline V gene are DFQATT and SNEGSKA (reference sequence). V was pared by 7 bases and J by 0 bases, with 11 bases between. CDR3 size: 13 residues.

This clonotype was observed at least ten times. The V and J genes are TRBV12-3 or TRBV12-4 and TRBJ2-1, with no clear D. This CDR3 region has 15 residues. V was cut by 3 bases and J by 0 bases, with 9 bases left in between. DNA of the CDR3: TGTGCCAGCAGTTTTCTAGACCCCTCCTACAATGAGCAGTTCTTC. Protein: CASSFLDPSYNEQFF.

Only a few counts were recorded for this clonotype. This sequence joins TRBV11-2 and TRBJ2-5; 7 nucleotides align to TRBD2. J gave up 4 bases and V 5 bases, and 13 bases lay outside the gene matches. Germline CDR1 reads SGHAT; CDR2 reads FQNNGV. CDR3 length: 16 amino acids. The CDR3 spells CASSTVLAPRVETQYF. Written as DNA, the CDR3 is TGTGCCAGCAGCACCGTACTAGCGCCGCGGGTAGAGACCCAGTACTTC. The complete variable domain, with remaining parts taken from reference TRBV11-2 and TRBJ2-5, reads EAGVAQSPRYKIIEKRQSVAFWCNPISGHATLYWYQQILGQGPKLLIQFQNNGVVDDSQLPKDRFSAERLKGVDSTLKIQPAKLEDSAVYLCASSTVLAPRVETQYFGPGTRLLVL.

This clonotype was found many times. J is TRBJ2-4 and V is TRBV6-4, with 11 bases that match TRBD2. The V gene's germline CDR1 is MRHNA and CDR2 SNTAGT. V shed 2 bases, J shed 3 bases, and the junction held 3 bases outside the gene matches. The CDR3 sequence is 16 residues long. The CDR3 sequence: CASSDILAGDKNIQYF. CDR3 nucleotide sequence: TGTGCCAGCAGTGACATACTAGCGGGAGACAAAAACATTCAGTACTTC.